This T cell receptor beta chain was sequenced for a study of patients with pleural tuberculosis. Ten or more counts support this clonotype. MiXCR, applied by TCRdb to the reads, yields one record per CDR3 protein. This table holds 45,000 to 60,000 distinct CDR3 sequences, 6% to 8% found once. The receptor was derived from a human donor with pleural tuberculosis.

In DNA, the CDR3 is TGCAGTGCTGGGACAGCCAGGAGCTCCTACGAGCAGTACTTC. Amino acids: CSAGTARSSYEQYF. The rearrangement links TRBV20-1 to TRBJ2-7, with 7 bases aligning to TRBD1. V dropped 5 bases and J dropped 0; count of bases not matched to a gene: 7. The CDR3 sequence is 14 residues long. The germline gives CDR1 DFQATT, CDR2 SNEGSKA (reference sequence).